This T cell receptor beta chain was profiled in a study of T cells expressing NK-cell markers. Study information: Among the eight sequenced donors, seven tested HCMV-seropositive and one tested seronegative.

TCRdb reprocessed the 5' RACE reads and stores each CDR3 protein as one record, lacking DNA. Its table lists roughly 170,000 distinct CDR3 sequences. From germline, CDR1 is SGHAT and CDR2 FQDESV (reference sequence). CDR3 size: 17 residues. The sample taken for sequencing was blood T cells: a sorted CD56 or NKG2C T cell subset, CD4+ or CD8+ T cells, or bulk PBMC T cells (not recorded which). The clonotype was recovered from a woman between 18 and 75 years old in good health. The rearrangement joins TRBV11-1 to TRBJ2-2; TCRdb gives TRBD1 as the D gene, but with no DNA this cannot be confirmed. Here the CDR3 reads CASSSRQGARNTGELFF.